The 27 T cell receptor beta chains presented below share a single source sample, sequenced in a study of blood T cells in healthy people across ages. A J-beta primer mix and a sample-barcoded 5' primer were used in a second PCR of about 7 to 12 cycles. A single record per CDR3 protein comes from TCRdb applying MiXCR to the 5' RACE reads. Here the sample spans 800,000 to 1,300,000 distinct CDR3 sequences, around 27% being singletons. Another study also made use of these data, one on T cells of mothers and their children.

Sequenced input: blood. Receptors originate from a girl aged 2 to 9 in good health.

The chain couples TRBV6-5 to TRBJ2-5, with a tentative D call TRBD1 (5 bases). The J call may not be correct, given that the DNA end is closer to TRBJ2-1. The CDR3 consists of 13 residues. The germline V gene encodes CDR1 MNHEY and CDR2 SVGAGI. This chain's CDR3 is CASSYTRVGEQFF. CDR3 DNA sequence: TGTGCCAGCAGTTACACCAGGGTCGGGGAGCAGTTCTTC.

The chain uses TRBV7-9 and TRBJ1-1, with a weak D call TRBD1 (6 bases). This CDR3 region has 13 residues. Germline CDR1 and CDR2: SEHNR and FQNEAQ (reference sequence). V lost 4 bases, J lost 6 bases, and 12 bases lay in between. The CDR3 reads CASSWTGGPEAFF. Here the CDR3 DNA reads TGTGCCAGCAGCTGGACCGGGGGGCCTGAAGCTTTCTTT.

This chain uses TRBV14 with TRBJ2-1, with 8 nucleotides matching TRBD2. The CDR3 is 14 residues long. The junction had 8 bases not matched to a gene; V was cut back by 5 bases and J by 8 bases. Germline CDR1 is SGHDN and CDR2 is FVKESK. The CDR3 nucleotides read TGTGCCAGCAGCTACGGGACTAGAATTGATGAGCAGTTCTTC. This codes for CASSYGTRIDEQFF. Full variable domain (rest looked up from reference TRBV14 and TRBJ2-1): EAGVTQFPSHSVIEKGQTVTLRCDPISGHDNLYWYRRVMGKEIKFLLHFVKESKQDESGMPNNRFLAERTGGTYSTLKVQPAELEDSGVYFCASSYGTRIDEQFFGPGTRLTVL.

This rearrangement joins TRBV7-3 to TRBJ2-5; D unresolved. The V gene lost 5 bases and the J gene lost 4 bases, with 11 bases spanning the gap. Germline V gene lookup returns CDR1 SGHTA and CDR2 FQGTGA. This CDR3 has 13 amino acids. CDR3 amino acids: CASSSDGLETQYF. CDR3 nucleotides: TGTGCCAGCAGCAGTGACGGTCTAGAGACCCAGTACTTC.

This clonotype turned up a few times. The V call is TRBV11-2, the J call TRBJ2-5, with TRBD2 matching over 11 bases. This CDR3 region has 17 residues. Germline V gene sequence: CDR1 SGHAT, CDR2 FQNNGV. J gave up 5 bases and V 5 bases, and 13 bases lay outside the gene matches. CDR3 amino acids: CASSHIRLAGRGETQYF. The CDR3 nucleotides read TGTGCCAGCAGCCACATCCGACTAGCGGGGAGGGGGGAGACCCAGTACTTC.

In this sample, this clonotype turned up a few times. This chain connects TRBV11-2 to TRBJ1-1; TRBD1 matches at 7 bases. J gave up 5 bases and V 4 bases, and 7 bases lay outside the gene matches. Germline V gene sequence: CDR1 SGHAT, CDR2 FQNNGV. This CDR3 has 14 residues. In nucleotides, the CDR3 is TGTGCCAGCAGCTATACAGGGGCTGGGACTGAAGCTTTCTTT. Translation gives CASSYTGAGTEAFF.

The chain is built from TRBV13 and TRBJ2-3; weak D call: TRBD1 (5 bases). This CDR3 is built from 15 residues. V dropped 5 bases and J dropped 0 bases, with 12 bases sitting between them. From germline, CDR1 is PRHDT and CDR2 FYEKMQ (reference sequence). The CDR3 nucleotides read TGTGCCAGCAGCCTCCGGCAGGGCAGCACAGATACGCAGTATTTT. As protein: CASSLRQGSTDTQYF.

This chain uses TRBV11-2 with TRBJ2-5, with 8 bases fitting TRBD2. Germline V lookup: CDR1 SGHAT, CDR2 FQNNGV. The CDR3 sequence is 16 residues long. Unmatched junction bases numbered 12, after V lost 4 bases and J lost 5 bases. The CDR3 DNA reads TGTGCCAGCAGCTCTATTGGGGGACTAGTGTCTGAGACCCAGTACTTC. Protein sequence: CASSSIGGLVSETQYF.

The V and J genes are TRBV7-6 and TRBJ2-7, with D maybe TRBD1 (5 bases). Trimming removed 4 bases from V and 0 bases from J, with 13 bases in between. Per germline, CDR1 SGHVS and CDR2 FNYEAQ. This CDR3 has 15 amino acids. CDR3 sequence (DNA): TGTGCCAGCAGCTCCTACGGACACCTCTCCTACGAGCAGTACTTC. It codes for CASSSYGHLSYEQYF.

The J gene is TRBJ2-7, the V gene TRBV20-1, with no clear D. The J call could be wrong; TRBJ2-1 is a better fit for the DNA end. CDR1 is DFQATT and CDR2 is SNEGSKA in the germline V gene (reference sequence). The CDR3 spans 11 residues. The CDR3 coding sequence is TGCAGTGCTAGAGGTCGGTATGAGCAGTTCTTC. It translates to CSARGRYEQFF.

This clonotype was recorded a few times. The rearrangement uses TRBV11-1 and TRBJ2-1; D may be TRBD2 (5 bases). The germline V and J ends were trimmed by 7 bases and 7 bases, with 11 bases remaining between them. The CDR3 loop spans 12 amino acids. CDR1 SGHAT and CDR2 FQDESV come from the germline V gene (reference sequence). For the CDR3, the DNA is TGTGCCAGCACCCAAACGGGGAATGAGCAGTTCTTC. Amino acid sequence: CASTQTGNEQFF.

V and J are TRBV14 and TRBJ1-2; maybe TRBD1 (5 bases). CDR1 SGHDN and CDR2 FVKESK come from the germline V gene. Trimming left V 5 bases short and J 4 bases short, with 17 bases between. This CDR3 is 15 amino acids long. The CDR3 DNA reads as TGTGCCAGCAGCAAATCCGGGACTACCTCCTATGGCTACACCTTC. Its translation: CASSKSGTTSYGYTF. Full variable domain (outside the CDR3, taken from reference TRBV14 and TRBJ1-2): EAGVTQFPSHSVIEKGQTVTLRCDPISGHDNLYWYRRVMGKEIKFLLHFVKESKQDESGMPNNRFLAERTGGTYSTLKVQPAELEDSGVYFCASSKSGTTSYGYTFGSGTRLTVV.

CDR3 in amino acids: CSARGEPSTDTQYF. DNA of the CDR3: TGCAGTGCTAGAGGGGAACCTTCCACAGATACGCAGTATTTT. The V and J genes are TRBV20-1 and TRBJ2-3; D is unresolved. Trimming removed 1 base from V and 2 bases from J, with 10 bases in between. The CDR3 totals 14 residues. Germline V CDR1 and CDR2: DFQATT, SNEGSKA (reference sequence).

V is TRBV20-1 and J is TRBJ2-3; 9 bases fit TRBD2. The CDR3 is 13 residues long. With V trimmed by 5 bases and J by 5 bases, 5 bases remained unmatched. CDR1 and CDR2 (germline): DFQATT, SNEGSKA (reference sequence). The CDR3 loop is CSAGAGGEDTQYF. In DNA form, the CDR3 reads TGCAGTGCTGGAGCGGGAGGAGAAGATACGCAGTATTTT.

V and J are TRBV29-1 and TRBJ2-5; either TRBD1 or TRBD2 may supply D (6 bases each). The J call may be mistaken, given a closer DNA end match to TRBJ2-7. The CDR3 spans 13 residues. Germline CDR1 is SQVTM and CDR2 is ANQGSEA. The CDR3 DNA follows: TGCAGCGTTGTTGGGGGGCGAAGTGACGAGCAGTACTTC. Translation: CSVVGGRSDEQYF.

The chain combines TRBV4-2 with TRBJ2-1; no clear D. CDR1 is LGHNA and CDR2 is YNFKEQ in the germline V gene. The ends were cut back, 0 bases at V and 6 bases at J, with 18 bases in the middle. This CDR3 has 17 amino acids. DNA of the CDR3: TGTGCCAGCAGCCAAGAGCCCGTAATGGCCTGGGCCAATGAGCAGTTCTTC. Protein sequence: CASSQEPVMAWANEQFF.

The V call is TRBV28, the J call TRBJ2-2, with a tentative D call TRBD2 (6 bases). Germline loops: CDR1 MDHEN, CDR2 SYDVKM. The CDR3 has 15 residues. V lost 5 bases and J 3 bases, leaving 13 bases between the germline ends. The CDR3 region is CASSLAGLYTGELFF. The CDR3 DNA sequence: TGTGCCAGCAGTCTGGCGGGATTGTACACCGGGGAGCTGTTTTTT.

In its sample, this clonotype was seen a few times. This chain uses TRBV5-4 with TRBJ2-3; D remains unclear. The V end lost 6 bases, the J end lost 4 bases, and 18 bases lay between the germline ends. This CDR3 is built from 15 residues. Germline CDR1 and CDR2: SGHNT and YYREEE (reference sequence). DNA for the CDR3: TGTGCCAGCAACCGGAAAGGTGCGCAGCCAGATACGCAGTATTTT. Protein sequence: CASNRKGAQPDTQYF.

V is TRBV29-1 and J is TRBJ1-2; TRBD1 aligns across 7 bases. Germline assignment: CDR1 SQVTM and CDR2 ANQGSEA. The CDR3 runs to 14 residues. The J segment lost 5 bases and the V segment lost 7 bases, leaving 13 bases of the junction unmatched. In nucleotides, the CDR3 is TGCAGCGCCCTAGGGCTGGGGACAGTTTATGGCTACACCTTC. This translates into CSALGLGTVYGYTF.

The chain links TRBV7-8 to TRBJ2-5; 9 bases map to TRBD2. The CDR3 loop spans 16 amino acids. Trimming cost V 2 bases and J 7 bases; bases outside gene matches: 11. From germline, CDR1 is SGHVS and CDR2 FQNEAQ. CDR3 region: CASSLILAGFYGTQYF. Here the CDR3 DNA reads TGTGCCAGCAGCTTAATTCTAGCGGGATTTTATGGGACCCAGTACTTC.

Note on this clonotype: Sequence at one end of the junction differs from germline and may be a read error. The V and J genes are TRBV28 and TRBJ1-2; D is possibly TRBD1 (6 bases). The CDR3 covers 15 residues. CDR1 is MDHEN, CDR2 SYDVKM, per germline. The CDR3 here is CASGLRTAANYGYTF. CDR3 DNA sequence: TGTGCCAGCGGTTTGAGGACAGCCGCTAACTATGGCTACACCTTC.

CDR3 DNA sequence: TGCAGTGCTAGGTCTTTCGGGCGGACGTTAGAGACCCAGTACTTC. It translates to CSARSFGRTLETQYF. The chain has TRBV20-1 and TRBJ2-5; D gene uncertain. Germline assignment: CDR1 DFQATT and CDR2 SNEGSKA (reference sequence). CDR3 length equals 15 residues. Trimming cost V 3 bases and J 4 bases, with 18 bases left between them.

This clonotype was seen more than once but under ten times. The chain recombines TRBV3-1 with TRBJ2-5, with TRBD1 matching over 7 bases. Judging by the DNA end, TRBJ2-7 fits better; the J call may be wrong. The germline V gene has CDR1 LGHDT and CDR2 YNNKEL (reference sequence). The CDR3 extends over 16 amino acids. CDR3 coding DNA: TGTGCCAGCAGCCAAGTTTCACAGGGGAGAAGCCACGAGCAGTACTTC. It is translated as CASSQVSQGRSHEQYF.

This clonotype was found a few times. The V and J genes are TRBV2 and TRBJ2-7; 9 nucleotides line up with TRBD2. The DNA matches TRBJ2-5 better at its end, which makes the J call doubtful. The germline gives CDR1 SNHLY, CDR2 FYNNEI. The CDR3 extends over 11 amino acids. The CDR3, as DNA: TGTGCCAGTATGCGGGAGGGGACCCAGTACTTC. It encodes CASMREGTQYF.

The chain links TRBV10-2 to TRBJ2-2; 7 bases align to TRBD2. Per the germline V gene, CDR1 is WSHSY and CDR2 is SAAADI. This CDR3 spans 16 amino acids. V dropped 2 bases and J dropped 11; count of bases not matched to a gene: 14. In DNA form, the CDR3 reads TGCGCCAGCAGTGAGACCAGTCTAGCGGTTAGAAGTGAGCTGTTTTTT. Its translation: CASSETSLAVRSELFF.

The V and J genes are TRBV7-8 and TRBJ2-1; 12 bases agree with TRBD1. With V trimmed by 6 bases and J by 0 bases, 21 bases remained unmatched. The germline V gene has CDR1 SGHVS and CDR2 FQNEAQ. The CDR3 covers 22 residues. DNA of the CDR3: TGTGCCAGCAGACGCCCGGGACAGGGGGCGAGTAATGGGCGCAGCTCCTACAATGAGCAGTTCTTC. It codes for CASRRPGQGASNGRSSYNEQFF.

This clonotype was observed a few times. V gene TRBV20-1 combines with J gene TRBJ2-5; D uncertain. The CDR3 has 14 residues. Trimming removed 0 bases at V and 3 bases at J, with 11 bases between. The germline V gene encodes CDR1 DFQATT and CDR2 SNEGSKA (reference sequence). DNA of the CDR3: TGCAGTGCTAGAGATCGTATTCGGGAAGAGACCCAGTACTTC. Its translation is CSARDRIREETQYF.